A single sample is the source of the 21 T cell receptor beta chains below, sequenced in a study of tumor and adjacent non-tumor tissue in lung cancer. TCRbeta libraries were built with three rounds of nested PCR, modified from ARM-PCR. Using its own MiXCR run on the multiplex PCR reads, TCRdb lists one record per CDR3 protein. The sample records 77,000 or so distinct CDR3 sequences, less than 85% being singletons. The template was RNA from unsorted bulk tissue. More than 3 cm separated this lung sample from the edge of the tumor. The sequenced sample consisted of distant non-tumor lung tissue. The receptors were sampled from a man in his 70s with non-small cell lung cancer.

This clonotype showed up many times. J is TRBJ2-3 and V is TRBV6-5; D is ambiguous. The V and J ends lost 2 bases and 6 bases respectively, with 12 bases between them. The CDR3 sequence is 14 residues long. Germline V CDR1 and CDR2: MNHEY, SVGAGI. The CDR3 sequence is CASSYSPRADTQYF. The CDR3 DNA is TGTGCCAGCAGTTACAGCCCTAGGGCGGATACGCAGTATTTT.

As concerns this clonotype: The junction differs from germline at one of its ends, possibly a read error. The rearrangement joins TRBV11-2 to TRBJ2-3, with TRBD2 matching over 10 bases. The length of the CDR3 is 17 residues. Germline values: CDR1 SGHAT, CDR2 FQNNGV. CDR3 DNA: TGTACCAGCAGCCCTAGACTAGCGGGTGGGCATCAAGATACGCAGTATTTT. Its protein is CTSSPRLAGGHQDTQYF.

The chain links TRBV6-2 or TRBV6-3 to TRBJ2-1; no definite D call. This CDR3 comprises 12 residues. Trimming pared 6 bases from V and 10 bases from J, leaving 13 bases between. CDR1 MNHEY and CDR2 SVGEGT come from the germline V gene. The CDR3 nucleotides are TGTGCCAGCAGCTACGTCGTTGACGAGCAGTTCTTC. Translated: CASSYVVDEQFF.

The J gene is TRBJ2-1, the V gene TRBV5-4; D not resolved. The ends were cut back, 9 bases at V and 6 bases at J, with 19 bases in the middle. This CDR3 comprises 14 residues. From germline, CDR1 is SGHNT and CDR2 YYREEE (reference sequence). The CDR3 loop reads CANNLALVGNEQFF. For the CDR3, the DNA is TGTGCCAACAACCTGGCATTAGTCGGCAATGAGCAGTTCTTC.

As concerns this clonotype: The junction departs from the called germline gene at one end, perhaps through a read error. The chain joins TRBV6-2 or TRBV6-3 to TRBJ1-5; 9 nucleotides align to TRBD1. Germline V lookup: CDR1 MNHEY, CDR2 SVGEGT. This CDR3 is 15 amino acids long. CDR3 nucleotides: TGTGCCGGCAGTTCCGACAGGGGGTGTTTTCAACCCCAGCATTTT. Residues: CAGSSDRGCFQPQHF.

About this clonotype itself: The CDR3 end shows no conserved phenylalanine or tryptophan, and so a read error is likely. The rearrangement joins TRBV29-1 to TRBJ2-3; tentative D call: TRBD1 (6 bases). This CDR3 is 14 amino acids long. CDR1 SQVTM and CDR2 ANQGSEA come from the germline V gene. CDR3 in DNA: TGCAACGTCGCTGGGACATCTAGCACAGATACGCAGTATTAT. Protein sequence: CNVAGTSSTDTQYY.

The chain has TRBV11-3 and TRBJ1-1; D unresolved. CDR1 is SGHNT, CDR2 YENEEA, per germline. This CDR3 has 13 residues. V lost 9 bases and J 5 bases, leaving 16 bases between the germline ends. The CDR3 DNA reads TGTGCCAGAAGCCCCCCGGCTAATACTGAAGCTTTCTTT. Translated, it gives CARSPPANTEAFF.

This clonotype was observed a few times. CDR3 in amino acids: CSAYGPGLAGGSSPDTQYF. The CDR3 DNA reads TGCAGTGCTTACGGACCGGGACTAGCGGGGGGGAGTTCACCAGATACGCAGTATTTT. V is TRBV20-1 and J is TRBJ2-3; 16 bases line up with TRBD2. The germline V gene encodes CDR1 DFQATT and CDR2 SNEGSKA (reference sequence). The CDR3 is 19 amino acids. After removal of 5 bases from V and 4 bases from J, the junction contained 15 bases not matched to a gene.

Concerning this clonotype itself: A much larger clone lies a single base off, so this may be a read error. The chain combines TRBV6-5 with TRBJ2-3; D is unresolved. Germline V gene lookup returns CDR1 MNHEY and CDR2 SVGAGI. Between the trimmed V and J ends, which lost 4 bases and 4 bases, there was a span of 12 bases. The CDR3 has 14 amino acids. This CDR3 reads CASSFNGVSDTQYF. In DNA, the CDR3 is TGTGCCAGCAGTTTTAATGGGGTCTCAGATACGCAGTATTTT.

As for this clonotype: A junction boundary mismatches the germline segment, possibly from a read error. The rearrangement uses TRBV5-4 and TRBJ2-5; no definite D call. The CDR3 loop spans 14 amino acids. Looked up from germline, CDR1 is SGHNT and CDR2 is YYREEE (reference sequence). CDR3 sequence: CASRLRWGQETQYF. CDR3 nucleotides: TGTGCCAGCAGGTTGAGGTGGGGTCAAGAAACCCAGTACTTC.

Points on this clonotype: Possible read error: a much larger clone is one base away. The rearrangement uses TRBV13 and TRBJ2-7; D is ambiguous. This CDR3 comprises 13 residues. The germline gives CDR1 PRHDT, CDR2 FYEKMQ (reference sequence). The CDR3 loop reads CASSPLKVEEQYF. The CDR3 DNA is TGTGCAAGCAGCCCACTAAAAGTAGAGGAGCAGTACTTC.

As for this clonotype: A read error may produce the germline difference seen at one junction end. This sequence joins TRBV5-1 and TRBJ2-7; 8 positions match TRBD1. Germline values: CDR1 SGHRS, CDR2 YFSETQ. The CDR3 is made up of 17 amino acids. The chain's CDR3 is CAGSPPRTGPFSYDQYF. In DNA form, the CDR3 reads TGCGCCGGCAGCCCCCCGAGGACAGGGCCTTTCTCCTACGACCAGTACTTC.

The chain links TRBV28 to TRBJ1-2, with D perhaps TRBD1 (6 bases). This CDR3 has 13 residues. The V end was cut by 2 bases, the J end by 8 bases, with 12 bases between. The germline gives CDR1 MDHEN, CDR2 SYDVKM. The CDR3 protein is CASSLMGAGGYTF. The CDR3 coding sequence is TGTGCCAGCAGTTTAATGGGGGCGGGGGGCTACACCTTC.

The chain is built from TRBV20-1 and TRBJ2-1; D ambiguous. This CDR3 contains 10 residues. With 4 bases removed from V and 11 bases from J, the gap between germline ends came to 9 bases. The germline V gene encodes CDR1 DFQATT and CDR2 SNEGSKA (reference sequence). The CDR3 nucleotides are TGCAGTGCTACCGGCCTAAAGCAGTTCTTC. This codes for CSATGLKQFF.

This chain links TRBV20-1 with TRBJ2-5; 8 positions agree with TRBD2. The junction had 8 bases not matched to a gene; V was cut back by 0 bases and J by 5 bases. CDR1 DFQATT and CDR2 SNEGSKA come from the germline V gene (reference sequence). The CDR3 has 15 residues. Written as DNA, the CDR3 is TGCAGTGCTAGAGATCGCGGGGGGAAGGGGGAGACCCAGTACTTC. It yields the protein CSARDRGGKGETQYF.

This clonotype was seen more than once but under ten times. One end of the junction does not line up with germline, which may come from a read error. CDR3 region: CASRWRNTIHF. CDR3 nucleotides: TGTGCCAGCAGATGGAGGAACACCATACATTTT. This chain links TRBV12-3 or TRBV12-4 with TRBJ1-3; D not certain. The CDR3 has 11 amino acids.

There are a few counts of this clonotype. A single base separates this from a much larger clone, so it may be a read error. The chain uses TRBV12-3 or TRBV12-4 and TRBJ2-3; 8 bases agree with TRBD2. The CDR3 contains 14 residues. In DNA form, the CDR3 reads TGTGCCAGCAGTTTCAGCGGGGGCACAGATATGCAGTATTTT. Its translation: CASSFSGGTDMQYF.

This clonotype was seen only once. At one boundary the junction diverges from the germline segment, which might be a read error. This chain links TRBV5-5 with TRBJ1-2; D not certain. The germline V gene encodes CDR1 SGHKS and CDR2 YYEKEE (reference sequence). This CDR3 is 14 amino acids long. CDR3 sequence reads: CASSFDKEWDGYTF. The CDR3, as DNA: TGTGCCAGTAGCTTCGACAAGGAATGGGATGGCTACACCTTC. The variable domain in full, with the rest retrieved from reference TRBV5-5 and TRBJ1-2, is DAGVTQSPTHLIKTRGQQVTLRCSPISGHKSVSWYQQVLGQGPQFIFQYYEKEERGRGNFPDRFSARQFPNYSSELNVNALLLGDSALYLCASSFDKEWDGYTFGSGTRLTVV.

Concerning this clonotype: At one of its ends the junction is not consistent with the germline gene, which may arise from a read error. As DNA, the CDR3 is TGCAGCGTTAAAGCGACTAAGGGCAATGAGCAGCTCTTC. Amino acids: CSVKATKGNEQLF. J is TRBJ2-1 and V is TRBV29-1; D may be TRBD2 (5 bases). The CDR3 sequence is 13 residues long. CDR1 and CDR2 from the germline V gene are SQVTM and ANQGSEA.

V usage is TRBV29-1 and J usage is TRBJ2-5; D may be TRBD1 (6 bases). This CDR3 has 16 amino acids. Germline-derived CDR1 and CDR2 are SQVTM and ANQGSEA. The CDR3 is CRAKHYLQTGQEDQYF. The DNA of the CDR3 is TGCAGAGCCAAGCACTACCTCCAGACAGGTCAAGAGGACCAGTACTTC.

As regards this clonotype: Since no conserved phenylalanine or tryptophan closes the CDR3, a read error is the likely cause. The chain joins TRBV6-1 to TRBJ2-1; possible D gene TRBD2, 5 bases. The CDR3 sequence is 15 residues long. Per germline, CDR1 MNHNS and CDR2 SASEGT. The V and J ends lost 5 bases and 8 bases respectively, with 19 bases between them. CDR3 sequence reads: CASSILARVSYEQFL. The CDR3 DNA reads TGTGCCAGCAGTATTTTAGCGCGAGTCTCATATGAGCAGTTCTTG.